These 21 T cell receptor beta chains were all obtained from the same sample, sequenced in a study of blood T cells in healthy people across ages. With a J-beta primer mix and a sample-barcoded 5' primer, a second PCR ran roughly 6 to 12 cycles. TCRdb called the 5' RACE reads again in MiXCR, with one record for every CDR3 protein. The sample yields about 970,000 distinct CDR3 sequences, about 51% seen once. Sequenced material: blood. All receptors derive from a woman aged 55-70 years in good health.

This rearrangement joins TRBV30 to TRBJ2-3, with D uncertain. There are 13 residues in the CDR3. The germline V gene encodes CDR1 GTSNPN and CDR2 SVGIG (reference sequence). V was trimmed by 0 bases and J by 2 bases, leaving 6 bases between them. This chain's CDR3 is CAWSVSDTDTQYF. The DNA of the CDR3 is TGTGCCTGGAGTGTGTCAGACACAGATACGCAGTATTTT.

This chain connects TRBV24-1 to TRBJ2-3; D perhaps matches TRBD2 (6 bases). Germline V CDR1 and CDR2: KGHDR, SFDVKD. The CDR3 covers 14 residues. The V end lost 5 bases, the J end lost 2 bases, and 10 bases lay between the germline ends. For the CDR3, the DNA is TGTGCCACCAGTGCCAGGGACTCCACAGATACGCAGTATTTT. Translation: CATSARDSTDTQYF.

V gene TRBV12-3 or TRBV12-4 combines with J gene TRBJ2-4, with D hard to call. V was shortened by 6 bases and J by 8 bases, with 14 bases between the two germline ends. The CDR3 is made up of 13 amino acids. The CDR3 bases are TGTGCCAGCAGCTCCCCACAAAGGTACATTCAGTACTTC. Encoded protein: CASSSPQRYIQYF.

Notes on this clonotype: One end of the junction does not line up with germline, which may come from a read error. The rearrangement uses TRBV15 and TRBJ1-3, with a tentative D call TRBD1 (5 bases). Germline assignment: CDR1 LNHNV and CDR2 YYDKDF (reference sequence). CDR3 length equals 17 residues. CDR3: CATSRDRDPSSGNTTYF. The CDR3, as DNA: TGTGCCACCAGCAGAGACCGGGACCCTAGCTCTGGAAACACCACATATTTT.

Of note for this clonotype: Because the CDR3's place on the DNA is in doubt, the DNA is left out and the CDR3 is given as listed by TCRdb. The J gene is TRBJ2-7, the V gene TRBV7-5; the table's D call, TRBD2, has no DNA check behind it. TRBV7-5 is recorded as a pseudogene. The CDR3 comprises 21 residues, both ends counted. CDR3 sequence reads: CISVPEAIYQGLAHANYEQYF.

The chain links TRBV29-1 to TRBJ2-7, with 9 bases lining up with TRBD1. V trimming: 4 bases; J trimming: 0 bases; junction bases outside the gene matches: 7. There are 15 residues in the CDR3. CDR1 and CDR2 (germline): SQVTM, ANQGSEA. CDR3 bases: TGCAGCGTTGCTGGGACAGGGAAGAGCTCCTACGAGCAGTACTTC. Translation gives CSVAGTGKSSYEQYF.

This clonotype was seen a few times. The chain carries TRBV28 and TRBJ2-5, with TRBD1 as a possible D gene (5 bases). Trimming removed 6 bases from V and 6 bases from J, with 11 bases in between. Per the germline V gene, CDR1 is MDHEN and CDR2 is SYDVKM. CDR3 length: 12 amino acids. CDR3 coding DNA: TGTGCCAGCAGGAAGGGGATTAAGACCCAGTACTTC. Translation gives CASRKGIKTQYF.

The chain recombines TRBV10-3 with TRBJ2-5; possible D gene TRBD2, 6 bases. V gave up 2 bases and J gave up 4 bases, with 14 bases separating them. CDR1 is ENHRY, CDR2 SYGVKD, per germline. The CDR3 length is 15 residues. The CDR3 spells CAISEGSPTRETQYF. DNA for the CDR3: TGTGCCATCAGTGAGGGGAGCCCGACTAGAGAGACCCAGTACTTC.

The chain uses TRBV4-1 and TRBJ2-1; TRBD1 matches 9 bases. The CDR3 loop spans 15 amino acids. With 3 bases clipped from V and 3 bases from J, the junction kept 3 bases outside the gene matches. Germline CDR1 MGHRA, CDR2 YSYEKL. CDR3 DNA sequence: TGCGCCAGCAGCCAGACAGGGGGGATCTACAATGAGCAGTTCTTC. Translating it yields CASSQTGGIYNEQFF.

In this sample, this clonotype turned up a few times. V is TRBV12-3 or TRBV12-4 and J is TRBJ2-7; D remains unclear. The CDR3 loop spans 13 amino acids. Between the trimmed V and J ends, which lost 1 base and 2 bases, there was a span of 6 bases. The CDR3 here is CASSLEMAYEQYF. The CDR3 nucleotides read TGTGCCAGCAGTTTAGAGATGGCCTACGAGCAGTACTTC.

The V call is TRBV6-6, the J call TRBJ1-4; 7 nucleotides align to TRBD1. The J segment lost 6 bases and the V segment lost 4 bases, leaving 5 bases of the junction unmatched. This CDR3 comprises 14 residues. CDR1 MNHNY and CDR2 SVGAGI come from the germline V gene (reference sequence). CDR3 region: CASSLGQRHEKLFF. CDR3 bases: TGTGCCAGCAGTTTGGGACAGCGCCATGAAAAACTGTTTTTT.

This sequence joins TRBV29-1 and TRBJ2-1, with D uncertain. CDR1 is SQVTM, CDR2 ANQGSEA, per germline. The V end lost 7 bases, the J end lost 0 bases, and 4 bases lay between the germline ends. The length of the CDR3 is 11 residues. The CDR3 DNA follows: TGCAGCGAAGTCTCCTACAATGAGCAGTTCTTC. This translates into CSEVSYNEQFF.

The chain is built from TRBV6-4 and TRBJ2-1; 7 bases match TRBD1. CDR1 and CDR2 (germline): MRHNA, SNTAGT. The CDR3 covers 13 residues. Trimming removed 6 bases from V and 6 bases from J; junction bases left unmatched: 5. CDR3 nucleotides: TGTGCCAGCAGGAAGACAGGGTCCAATGAGCAGTTCTTC. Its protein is CASRKTGSNEQFF.

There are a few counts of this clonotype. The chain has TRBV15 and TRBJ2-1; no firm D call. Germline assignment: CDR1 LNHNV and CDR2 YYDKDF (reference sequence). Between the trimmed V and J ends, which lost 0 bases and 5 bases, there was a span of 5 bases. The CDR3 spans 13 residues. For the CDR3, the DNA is TGTGCCACCAGCAGAGACCGGAACAATGAGCAGTTCTTC. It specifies CATSRDRNNEQFF.

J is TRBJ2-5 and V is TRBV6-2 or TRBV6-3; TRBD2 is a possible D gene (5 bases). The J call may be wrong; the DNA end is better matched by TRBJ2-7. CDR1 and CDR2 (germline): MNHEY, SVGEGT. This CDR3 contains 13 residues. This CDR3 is CASSALVEYEQYF. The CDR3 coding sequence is TGTGCCAGCAGTGCACTAGTAGAGTACGAGCAGTACTTC.

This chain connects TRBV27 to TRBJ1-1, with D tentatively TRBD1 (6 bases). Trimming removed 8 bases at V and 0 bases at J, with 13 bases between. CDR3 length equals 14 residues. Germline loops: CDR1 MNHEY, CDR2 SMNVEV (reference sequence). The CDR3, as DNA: TGTGCCAGCGGAAGGACAGCGGTGAACACTGAAGCTTTCTTT. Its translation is CASGRTAVNTEAFF.

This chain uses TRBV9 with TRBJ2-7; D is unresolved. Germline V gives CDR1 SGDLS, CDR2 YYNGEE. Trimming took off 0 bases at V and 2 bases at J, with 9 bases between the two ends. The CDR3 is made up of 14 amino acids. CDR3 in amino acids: CASSVAADAYEQYF. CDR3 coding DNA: TGTGCCAGCAGCGTAGCAGCAGACGCCTACGAGCAGTACTTC.

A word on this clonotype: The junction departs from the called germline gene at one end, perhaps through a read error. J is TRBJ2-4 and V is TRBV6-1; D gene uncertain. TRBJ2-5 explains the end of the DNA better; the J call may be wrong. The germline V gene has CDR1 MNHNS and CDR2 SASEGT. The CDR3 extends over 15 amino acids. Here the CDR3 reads CAGSALRTYQETQYF. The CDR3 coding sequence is TGTGCCGGCAGTGCTCTGCGGACCTACCAAGAGACCCAGTACTTC.

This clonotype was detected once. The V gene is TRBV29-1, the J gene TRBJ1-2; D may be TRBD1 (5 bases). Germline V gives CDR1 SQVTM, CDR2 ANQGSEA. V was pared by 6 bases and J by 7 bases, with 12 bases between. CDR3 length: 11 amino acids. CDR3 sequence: CSVEGYCGYTF. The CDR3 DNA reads TGCAGCGTCGAGGGGTACTGTGGCTACACCTTC.

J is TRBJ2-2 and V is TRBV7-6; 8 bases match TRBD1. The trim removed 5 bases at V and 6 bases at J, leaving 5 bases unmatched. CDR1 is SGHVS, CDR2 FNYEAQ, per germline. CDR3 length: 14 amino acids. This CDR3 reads CASSARQGSGELFF. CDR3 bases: TGTGCCAGCAGCGCCCGACAGGGGTCCGGGGAGCTGTTTTTT.

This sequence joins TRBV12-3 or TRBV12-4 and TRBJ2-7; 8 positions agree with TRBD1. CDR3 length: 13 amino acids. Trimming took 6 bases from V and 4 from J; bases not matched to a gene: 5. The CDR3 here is CASSPTGEYEQYF. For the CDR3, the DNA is TGTGCCAGCAGCCCGACAGGGGAGTACGAGCAGTACTTC.